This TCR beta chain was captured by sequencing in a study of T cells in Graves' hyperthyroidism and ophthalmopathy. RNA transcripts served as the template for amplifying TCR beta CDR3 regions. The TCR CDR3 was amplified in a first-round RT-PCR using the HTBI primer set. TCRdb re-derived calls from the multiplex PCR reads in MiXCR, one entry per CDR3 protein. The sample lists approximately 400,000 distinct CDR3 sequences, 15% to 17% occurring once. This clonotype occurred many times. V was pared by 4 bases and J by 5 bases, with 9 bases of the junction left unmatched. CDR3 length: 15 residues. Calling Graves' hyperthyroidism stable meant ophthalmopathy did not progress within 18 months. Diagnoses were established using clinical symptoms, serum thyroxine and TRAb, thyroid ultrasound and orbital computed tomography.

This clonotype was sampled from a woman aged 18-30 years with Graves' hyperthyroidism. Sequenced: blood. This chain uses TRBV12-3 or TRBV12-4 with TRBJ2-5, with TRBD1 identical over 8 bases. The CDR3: CASSSRQGRRETQYF. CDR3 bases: TGTGCCAGCAGTTCCCGACAGGGGAGGAGGGAGACCCAGTACTTC.